This record looks at one T cell receptor (beta chain) sequence and its context. Generated by immunoSEQ multiplex PCR, the TCRdb table keeps only in-frame clones and is missing some. The table lists approximately 99,000 clones, about four fifths of them singletons. V shed 3 bases and J 1 base; nucleotides not matched to a gene: 3. This CDR3 is built from 15 residues. CDR1 is ENHRY and CDR2 is SYGVKD in the germline V gene. This sample is drawn from a study of blood T cell repertoires in COVID-19. Study-level information: Sites in the United States, Italy and Spain provided acute and convalescent COVID-19 samples. PBMCs, B-cell-depleted T cells, or T cells were the source of the cDNA or gDNA that made up the material.

The rearrangement uses TRBV10-3 and TRBJ1-2; 9 bases fit TRBD1. The clonotype was recovered from a woman older than 75 with active or convalescent COVID-19. Material for sequencing was peripheral blood. CDR3 nucleotides: TGTGCCATCAGTGAAGGGACAGGGCTTAACTATGGCTACACCTTC. Translation: CAISEGTGLNYGYTF.